A selection of T cell receptor beta chains follows, all from one sample in a study of cytomegalovirus exposure and HLA in healthy donors. This table comes from immunoSEQ multiplex PCR, and its TCRdb copy is limited to in-frame clones, with some not included. The sample shows some 99,000 clones, approximately 73% of them seen only once. Sequenced sample: PBMCs. The source is a middle-aged man in good health and CMV-seronegative. Both conserved end residues are part of each CDR3. D genes are given only for firm matches. A clone size is listed for some rows: how often the clone was seen (once, few, many), or a class if it is expanded.

clone_size j_call d_call v_call cdr3_nt cdr3_aa
. TRBJ2-5 TRBD2 TRBV29-1 TGCAGCGTTGTGGGGCTAGCGGGGCAAGAGACCCAGTACTTC CSVVGLAGQETQYF
. TRBJ1-2 . TRBV7-2 TGTGCCAGCAGCGGATCGGGAGCTAACTATGGCTACACCTTC CASSGSGANYGYTF
. TRBJ1-3 . TRBV30 TGTGCCTCGGGGGGGACTGGAAACACCATATATTTT CASGGTGNTIYF
few TRBJ1-1 . TRBV4-1 TGCGCCAGCAGCCAAGATTCAACCGGGAACACTGAAGCTTTCTTT CASSQDSTGNTEAFF
. TRBJ2-7 TRBD2 TRBV7-2 TGTGCCAGCAGCTTAGCGATTAGCGGGGGGTCCTACGAGCAGTACTTC CASSLAISGGSYEQYF
. TRBJ1-5 . TRBV2 TGTGCCAGCACTTTGGGAGGGTCCAATCAGCCCCAGCATTTT CASTLGGSNQPQHF
. TRBJ1-1 . TRBV6-5 TGTGCCAGCACCCACGGGGTCAGGGGAAACACTGAAGCTTTCTTT CASTHGVRGNTEAFF
. TRBJ1-6 . TRBV4-3 TGCGCCAGCAGCCAGTTCAGAGGGAATTCACCCCTCCACTTT CASSQFRGNSPLHF
few TRBJ1-1 TRBD1 TRBV25-1 TGTGCCAGCAGTTCGCGACAGGGGTTCACTGAAGCTTTCTTT CASSSRQGFTEAFF
. TRBJ2-7 . TRBV27 TGTGCCAGCAGTTCTAATACCTACGAGCAGTACTTC CASSSNTYEQYF
. TRBJ1-5 . TRBV6-6 TGTGCCAGCAGTTACTCGGGGGCCTATCAGCCCCAGCATTTT CASSYSGAYQPQHF
. TRBJ1-1 TRBD1 TRBV5-1 TGCGCCAGCAGCCTGGGACAGGGAGCAGCTTTCTTT CASSLGQGAAFF
. TRBJ2-5 TRBD2 TRBV6-4 TGTGCCGGAAGACTAGCGGGGGGTAAAGAGACCCAGTACTTC CAGRLAGGKETQYF
. TRBJ1-6 . TRBV7-2 TGTGCCAGCAGCCCGGGGGGGACCTATAATTCACCCCTCCACTTT CASSPGGTYNSPLHF
. TRBJ1-4 TRBD1 TRBV28 TGTGCCAGCAGTGCGCTTGGACAGGGGGGGATTGAAAAACTGTTTTTT CASSALGQGGIEKLFF
. TRBJ1-1 TRBD1 TRBV4-1 TGCGCCAGCAGCCTCGCGACAGGGGGCGAAGCTTTCTTT CASSLATGGEAFF
once TRBJ2-3 . TRBV7-9 TGTGCCAGCAGCTTCGCGGCGGCTCGACGAGATACGCAGTATTTT CASSFAAARRDTQYF
. TRBJ2-5 . TRBV4-3 TGCGCCAGCAGCCAAGATTTAGAGGAGACCCAGTACTTC CASSQDLEETQYF
. TRBJ1-5 . TRBV27 TGTGCCAGCGCCCACTCAGGTCGCAATCAGCCCCAGCATTTT CASAHSGRNQPQHF
. TRBJ1-1 . TRBV5-5 TGTGCCAGCAGCTTGGCCGCAGGGTGGTATAAGGATACTGAAGCTTTCTTT CASSLAAGWYKDTEAFF
once TRBJ2-7 TRBD2 TRBV11-1 TGTGCCAGCAGCTTAGCGGACCCGGGACTAGCGTACGAGCAGTACTTC CASSLADPGLAYEQYF
. TRBJ2-5 TRBD1 TRBV7-8 TGTGCCAGCAGCACTCGACAGGGTACAAATCACTTC CASSTRQGTNHF
. TRBJ1-6 . TRBV7-2 TGTGCCAGCAGCTTACAGACAGCAAAAAATAATTCACCCCTCCACTTT CASSLQTAKNNSPLHF
. TRBJ1-5 TRBD1 TRBV28 TGTGCCAGCAGTTTATCCGGGACAGGGCAGCATTTT CASSLSGTGQHF
. TRBJ2-2 TRBD1 TRBV5-1 TGCGCCAGCAGCTTGGGACAGGGGGCCGGGGAGCTGTTTTTT CASSLGQGAGELFF
. TRBJ1-2 . TRBV7-9 TGTGCCAGCAGCTTGGCGGACTTTAATACGGGCTACACCTTC CASSLADFNTGYTF
. TRBJ2-2 TRBD2 TRBV6-6 TGTGCCAGCAGGCCACCTAGCGGGACCACCGGGGAGCTGTTTTTT CASRPPSGTTGELFF
. TRBJ2-7 . TRBV7-2 TGTGCCAGCAGCTTAGCCCGACAGGCCTCCTACGAGCAGTACTTC CASSLARQASYEQYF
. TRBJ2-3 . TRBV6-6 TGTGCCAGCAGTTACTCGACAGGAGAAGATACGCAGTATTTT CASSYSTGEDTQYF
. TRBJ1-2 TRBD1 TRBV29-1 TGCAGCGTTAGGACAGGGAACTATGGCTACACCTTC CSVRTGNYGYTF
. TRBJ2-3 . TRBV6-5 TGTGCCAGCAGCTGGGACTTTTACACAGATACGCAGTATTTT CASSWDFYTDTQYF
. TRBJ2-3 TRBD2 TRBV10-3 TGTGCCAGCGGGGGGGCATCAGATACGCAGTATTTT CASGGASDTQYF
once TRBJ2-7 TRBD1 TRBV5-1 TGCGCCAGCAGCCGGAAGGGGACAGTCAGTTACTACGAGCAGTACTTC CASSRKGTVSYYEQYF
. TRBJ2-3 TRBD2 TRBV18 TGTGCCAGCTCACCGTTCGAGCGGGGGCCGGTAGATACGCAGTATTTT CASSPFERGPVDTQYF
once TRBJ2-3 TRBD2 TRBV7-9 TGTGCCAGCAGCCTGGATACTAGCGTGGCAGATACGCAGTATTTT CASSLDTSVADTQYF
. TRBJ1-4 TRBD1 TRBV7-9 TGTGCCAGCAGCCACCCGGGACAGGTCGGTGAAAAACTGTTTTTT CASSHPGQVGEKLFF
. TRBJ1-1 TRBD1 TRBV5-1 TGCGCCAGCAGCCCCGGGACAGGGCACGACACTGAAGCTTTCTTT CASSPGTGHDTEAFF
. TRBJ2-7 TRBD1 TRBV7-6 TGTGCCAGCAGCACAGGGACAGAGAGAGAGCAGTACTTC CASSTGTEREQYF
. TRBJ1-1 . TRBV4-1 TGCGCCAGCAGCCGACAGGATAGAGAAGCTTTCTTT CASSRQDREAFF
few TRBJ1-5 TRBD1 TRBV7-7 TGTGCTAGCAGCCCGGACAGGGGAATAACCCAGCATTTT CASSPDRGITQHF
few TRBJ2-2 TRBD2 TRBV6-6 TGTGCCAGCAATCCACCCGGGACTAGCATCACCGGGGAGCTGTTTTTT CASNPPGTSITGELFF
. TRBJ2-2 . TRBV6-1 TGTGCCAGCAGTGAAGGGGCGCTCGGGGAGCTGTTTTTT CASSEGALGELFF
. TRBJ2-5 TRBD2 TRBV19 TGTGCCAGTAGTATTGGCGGAACGAGCGGGGTCGAGACCCAGTACTTC CASSIGGTSGVETQYF
. TRBJ1-4 TRBD1 TRBV4-1 TGCGCCAGCAGCCAAAAAAGGACAGGGCGCGAGGCTAATGAAAAACTGTTTTTT CASSQKRTGREANEKLFF
. TRBJ2-1 TRBD2 TRBV7-2 TGTGCCAGCAGCTCTACCATAGCGGGGGGCACAAAAACCTACAATGAGCAGTTCTTC CASSSTIAGGTKTYNEQFF
. TRBJ2-3 . TRBV5-1 TGCGCCAGCAGCTCAGGGGTGGAGGATTTCACAGATACGCAGTATTTT CASSSGVEDFTDTQYF
few TRBJ1-2 TRBD1 TRBV11-1 TGTGCCAGCAGCCCAGGACAGGTTGGAGGCTACCCCTTC CASSPGQVGGYPF
. TRBJ2-5 TRBD1 TRBV5-4 TGTGCCAGCAGCTCGGACAGGGGTTGGGAGACCCAGTACTTC CASSSDRGWETQYF
. TRBJ2-4 TRBD1 TRBV6-5 TGTGCCAGCAAACAGGGGGCCCAAATTACTCAGTACTTC CASKQGAQITQYF
. TRBJ1-2 . TRBV7-9 TGTGCCAGCAGCTTAGTTAACAGGGACGGCTACACCTTC CASSLVNRDGYTF
. TRBJ1-5 . TRBV10-3 TGTGCCATCAGTGTCGGGGGGTCTAATAGCAATCAGCCCCAGCATTTT CAISVGGSNSNQPQHF
. TRBJ2-7 . TRBV9 TGTGCCAGCAGCGTAGCTCCCAGTAACTCCTACGAGCAGTACTTC CASSVAPSNSYEQYF
. TRBJ2-2 TRBD2 TRBV6-4 TGTGCCAGCAGTGAATGGGGACTAGCGGGGGCCATAACGAACACCGGGGAGCTGTTTTTT CASSEWGLAGAITNTGELFF
. TRBJ2-7 TRBD2 TRBV7-3 TGTTCCAGCAGCTTATATGGCGGGGGGACCTACGAGCAGTACTTC CSSSLYGGGTYEQYF
few TRBJ2-2 TRBD2 TRBV10-3 TGTGCCATCGGAAAGGCGGGGGGGAACACCGGGGAGCTGTTTTTT CAIGKAGGNTGELFF